This TCR beta chain was retrieved from a study of cytomegalovirus exposure and HLA in healthy donors (dated by TCRdb to the late 2010s). About the study as a whole: In an earlier analysis of fewer than 750 of the donors, 250 to 300 Gb of sequence data and 117 million unique TCR beta sequences from roughly 200 million T cells were reported. Donor age, sex, ethnicity and CMV serostatus were collected together with the repertoire data. All discovery cohort repertoires had been generated using a single sequencing platform. The study profiled the T cell repertoires of under 700 subjects by immunosequencing and related them to cytomegalovirus serostatus. The genetic ancestry cluster associated with self-reported Caucasian donors included roughly 84% of the 350 to 500 genotyped donors. A later analysis re-examined previously published TCR beta repertoires from just over 650 donors and added high-resolution HLA genotyping to investigate patterns of TCR occurrence. About 320 gigabases of sequencing data and approximately 93 million unique TCR sequences were included in an early release covering about 620 HLA-typed donors. In a later genetic analysis, genome-wide SNP genotypes for about three fifths of the 666 donors were used, and that subset was treated as a discovery cohort. In an earlier analysis of roughly 540 of the donors, high-throughput TCR beta sequencing was used to judge whether each TCR beta V gene segment behaved as functional or pseudogenic. Roughly five DR-DQ haplotypes were handled as single units for association and clustering, since linkage in the cohort was strong. On average, about 240,000 unique TCR beta nucleotide sequences were sequenced per donor among 398 genotyped donors of the cohort, with approximately 18% of those sequences being non-productive. Typing coverage differed by locus: A, B, C, DRB1 and DQB1 were typed in roughly 620-630 donors, DQA1 in approximately 520, DPA1 in some 570, and DPB1 in just under 490. Rather than drawing on any new phenotypic data, the later analysis identified candidate immune exposures from TCR beta sequences and the way those sequences occurred across donors. Besides the first cohort of about 730 subjects, a separate validation cohort made up of some 110 different subjects was used. The study combined high-throughput TCR immunosequencing, statistical association of individual TCRs with disease status, and machine learning to predict cytomegalovirus infection status. Class I and class II HLA loci were covered by the typing at four-digit resolution. The study aimed to test whether cataloging public T cell receptors could reveal signatures of past pathogen exposure. Broader findings and caveats from the paper: For the cohort, immune exposure information was limited to CMV serostatus. It was suggested by the authors that the approach could potentially be generalized to other disease states and immunological phenotypes. The cohort was sequenced for TCR beta chains only, and without alpha or paired-chain data the features that could be detected were limited. V-gene and J-gene trimming of TCR beta chains was associated with a missense DCLRE1C variant in a later genetic analysis, and the association was replicated in an independent cohort. In a later genetic analysis, fewer N-insertions in productive TCRs were reported among donors in an Asian-associated ancestry cluster than the approximately 710-donor mean. In the study, some 180 TCR beta chains were listed as associated with cytomegalovirus. When HLA alleles, especially DR and DQ, strongly co-occurred, TCR associations were difficult to assign to individual alleles. A cluster of highly shared sequence variants was judged likely to represent a technical artifact of the sequencing pipeline. Broadly in line with IMGT annotations, most TCR beta V segments showed up in productive rearrangements about 87% or about 30% of the time in an earlier analysis of several hundred of the donors. In vitro tests confirmed that a few of the cytomegalovirus-associated TCR beta chains recognize cytomegalovirus antigens. A later analysis reported that several top co-occurrence clusters appeared linked to parvovirus B19, influenza, CMV and Epstein-Barr virus. In a later analysis, around 15,000 TCR beta sequences were associated with specific HLA alleles at a false discovery rate of 0.05. Some IMGT-functional V segments, including TRBV6-2 and TRBV6-3, could not be told apart with the 87-base-pair reads, so those segments were excluded. HLA typing was unavailable for some donors at each locus, so association tests used only the typed subset. While some public TCRs were present in many individuals, most TCR sequences turned up only very rarely across donors. Because counts were too low, roughly 17 rarely observed V segments, including chromosome 9 orphons, were left out of the earlier analysis of about 500 of the donors. Presence/absence analyses assumed roughly uniform sequencing depth across donors, an assumption that may not hold. Correlated functional status among segregating V segments might reflect linkage disequilibrium, but an unknown experimental factor could not be ruled out. Most CMV-associated TCR beta chains appeared to be HLA-restricted in a later analysis, and the HLA associations seemed to be driven largely by CMV exposure. A further reported finding was that TCR beta sequences accurately predicted the HLA-A and HLA-B alleles for most subjects in the first cohort. In a later analysis, TCR association rates were found to vary across HLA loci, with the most associated TCRs seen for DRB1 alleles and the fewest for HLA-C alleles. Compared with equally common non-associated chains, HLA-associated TCR beta chains in a later analysis were more clonally expanded and had lower generation probabilities. In both the original and validation cohorts, the classifier was reported to diagnose cytomegalovirus status with high specificity and sensitivity.

The cohort comprised hundreds of healthy bone marrow donors. Cohort members were all nominally healthy when sampled, although unrecorded immune exposures were likely present. The donor was CMV seronegative and was included in the group of several hundred seronegative cohort members. Every donor gave a peripheral blood sample, and the peripheral blood mononuclear cells from that sample were used for TCR beta sequencing. The Qiagen DNeasy Blood Extraction Kit was used to extract genomic DNA from the blood cell samples. Library preparation was by the immunoSEQ multiplex PCR assay. The multiplex PCR relied on a mix of 60 forward primers for TCR Vbeta segments and 13 reverse primers for TCR Jbeta segments. The CDR3 region of rearranged TCR beta genes was amplified from genomic DNA with a multiplex PCR assay. On the Illumina HiSeq System, the amplified TCR beta libraries were sequenced as 87-base-pair reads. The authors' pipeline ran thus. A later analysis counted about 80 million unique TCR beta chains across the 550 to 750 repertoires, and roughly 11 million of these chains were shared by at least two donors. Raw reads were error-corrected and collapsed into unique sequences with a nearest-neighbor algorithm that merged closely related sequences to remove PCR and sequencing errors. To assign V, D and J gene segments, CDR3 sequences were aligned to IMGT reference sequences. For a sequence to be retained, a match of at least six nucleotides was required to both a V gene segment and a J gene segment. Rearrangements were classified as productive when the CDR3 lacked stop codons and remained in frame with V and J, and all other rearrangements were classified as non-productive. Following IMGT convention, CDR3 was defined as the stretch from the second conserved V-encoded cysteine up to the conserved J-encoded phenylalanine. In an earlier analysis of more than 550 of the donors, sequences lacking an unambiguous match to a single V gene segment were excluded. In an earlier analysis of some 590 of the donors, a V segment was called functional when productive rearrangements were above 56.7%, and segregating when the standard deviation between donors exceeded 5%. A statistical classification framework was built for diagnosing cytomegalovirus status from the catalog of TCR beta chain sequences. In a later analysis, TCR nucleotide sequences were compared against IMGT/GENE-DB human TR gene sequences so that V and J genes could be assigned. Using the TCRdist pipeline, a later analysis assigned CDR3 sequences along with most-parsimonious VDJ recombination scenarios. In a later analysis, each TCR beta chain was defined by its CDR3 amino acid sequence together with its V-gene family, and reads without a unique V-gene family were excluded. As a way to deal with suspected cross-contamination and a sequencing artifact, a later analysis dropped more than 500 nucleotide sequences that were highly shared and had low generation probability. A later analysis calculated a clonal expansion index for each public chain from normalized within-repertoire ranks of inferred template counts. In a later analysis, generation probabilities were computed using a VDJ recombination model fitted to out-of-frame rearrangements, and the results were checked against IGoR. A later analysis scored TCR-TCR, TCR-HLA and TCR-CMV co-occurrence with hypergeometric tests, applying a repertoire-size bias correction to TCR pairs. A later analysis estimated false discovery rates by permuting HLA or CMV assignments 20 times. In a later analysis, co-occurring TCRs were grouped with DBSCAN, and TCRdist sequence similarity was added when clustering was performed within HLA-allele-positive subsets. Repertoires with fewer than 30,000 or more than 120,000 public chains were left out of co-occurrence clustering, as were roughly five repertoires with anomalous nucleotide sharing. In TCRdb, the immuneACCESS table is reduced to in-frame sequences with V and J assigned. These tables do not hold every clone; where another copy was compared, an unresolved V gene accounts for under half, and the others remain unexplained. V and J calls and clone size follow that table, whereas D and trimming were derived from the DNA. For this sample, the table gives 80,000 to 100,000 clones. The top ten clones comprise roughly 3% of the sample.

Concerning this clone: Its antigen has not been determined.

The CDR3 runs 15 residues from the cysteine to the phenylalanine. Just CDR3 DNA is preserved here, 45 bases in frame from base 1. Trimming accounts for 5 bases at V and 5 bases at J, while the number of junction bases matched to no gene is 5. The germline V gene specifies SGHVS as CDR1 and FQNEAQ as CDR2. Sequencing was done on a sample of PBMCs. This clonotype was obtained from a woman aged 25 to 39 in good health and CMV-seronegative. The V and J genes are TRBV7-8 and TRBJ2-2; 10 of the junction bases match TRBD1. The bases read TGTGCCAGCAGCGACCGACAGGGGGCTACCGGGGAGCTGTTTTTT. It specifies CASSDRQGATGELFF. Full variable domain (CDR3 extended with the reference TRBV7-8 and TRBJ2-2 proteins): GAGVSQSPRYKVAKRGQDVALRCDPISGHVSLFWYQQALGQGPEFLTYFQNEAQLDKSGLPSDRFFAERPEGSVSTLKIQRTQQEDSAVYLCASSDRQGATGELFFGEGSRLTVL.